These 2 T cell receptor beta chains were sequenced from one sample in a study of T cell clonality in common variable immunodeficiency (dated by TCRdb to 2013 to 2016). The library relied on the immunoSEQ multiplex PCR assay. Here the immuneACCESS table is served through TCRdb, limited to in-frame sequences with V and J called. Missing clones are a known gap in these copies; in checked studies unresolved V genes cover under half, and the rest lacks a known reason. The sample counts about 60,000 clones, each observed more than once. The ten largest clones capture 1.5% to 2% of the sample. Sequenced input: peripheral blood mononuclear cells. These receptors were taken from a person aged 18-70 years in good health.

This clone has ten or more counts. The read ends 3 residues early relative to the CDR3; the germline J gene fills the gap. This chain joins TRBV14 and TRBJ2-7, with 8 bases identical to TRBD1. Losses at the gene ends were 0 bases for V and 4 bases for J; bases not matched to a gene: 11. Germline CDR1 reads SGHDN; CDR2 reads FVKESK. The CDR3 totals 17 residues. The sequenced CDR3 bases are TGTGCCAGCAGCCAAGATGTGTGGACAGGGTATCTATACGAG. It is translated as CASSQDVWTGYLYE. The CDR3, in full, reads CASSQDVWTGYLYEQYF.

This clone was observed many times. The read finishes 3 residues shy of the CDR3 end, and the germline J gene is used to complete it. This chain joins TRBV20-1 and TRBJ1-2; 11 bases line up with TRBD1. This CDR3 spans 14 amino acids. Germline V gene sequence: CDR1 DFQATT, CDR2 SNEGSKA (reference sequence). Trimming at V came to 6 bases and at J to 4 bases, leaving 7 bases not matched to a gene. The CDR3 sequence: CSATLGQGGYGYTF. The covered CDR3 bases are TGCAGTGCCACCTTGGGACAGGGGGGCTATGGC.